The clone carrying this T cell receptor (beta chain) was seen just once. Its target is unknown. The data originate from a study of cytomegalovirus exposure and HLA in healthy donors. 13 Jbeta primers and 60 Vbeta primers were used for the PCR. Original handling: Later, an analysis found around 77 million unique TCR beta chains, and roughly 9.9 million of these were shared. Clones were sequenced by immunoSEQ multiplex PCR, and TCRdb holds only the in-frame ones, with some missing. The DNA gave D and trimming, while V, J and clone size come from that table. The sample has fewer than 200,000 clones, over 65% seen once. Study-wide results and caveats: Available immune exposure information was restricted to CMV serostatus only. Researchers catalogued about 150 TCR beta chains as cytomegalovirus-associated. Whilst most TCR sequences proved rare, a subset of public TCRs occurred across many donors.

The TCR was taken from a man aged 40-49 years in good health and CMV-seropositive. Sequencing was carried out using PBMCs.

The CDR3 sequence: CASSETGRQPQHF. CDR3 nucleotide sequence: TGTGCCAGCAGTGAGACAGGCCGTCAGCCCCAGCATTTT. The chain links TRBV25-1 to TRBJ1-5, with D perhaps TRBD1 (6 bases). V lost 3 bases and J 6 bases, leaving 9 bases between the germline ends. From germline, CDR1 is MGHDK and CDR2 SYGVNS. The CDR3 consists of 13 residues.